These 17 T cell receptor delta chains originate from one sample sequenced in a study of gamma-delta T cells after stem cell transplantation. TCRdb reran clone calling via CATT on the RT-PCR reads. In the table there are 11,000 to 15,000 delta-chain clones, around 30% of which are singletons. The material sequenced was gamma-delta T cells. Receptors were obtained from a human donor. It is not recorded whose cells these are; they may come from a transplant donor.

This clone was seen only a few times. The chain links TRAV29/DV5 to TRDJ1; 11 bases fit TRDD3. CDR3 length: 18 residues. J gave up 7 bases and V 1 base, and 18 bases lay outside the gene matches. Germline loops: CDR1 NSMFDY, CDR2 ISSIKDK. The CDR3: CAASPLFILGDIGGKLIF. DNA of the CDR3: TGTGCAGCAAGCCCCCTATTCATACTGGGGGATATTGGGGGTAAACTCATCTTT.

The table lists this clone with a few counts. The rearrangement links TRDV1 to TRDJ1, with TRDD3 matching 9 bases. V lost 3 bases to trimming and J lost 0 bases; unmatched junction nucleotides: 35. Germline-derived CDR1 and CDR2 are TSWWSYY and QGS. This CDR3 region has 26 residues. CDR3 bases: TGTGCTCTTGGGGAGCCCCTACGACCTTACTGGGGGAGGGCCCCCTTCAGAACCGTGTACACCGATAAACTCATCTTT. Its protein is CALGEPLRPYWGRAPFRTVYTDKLIF.

There are a few counts of this clone. The CDR3 DNA reads as TGTGCTCTTGGGGGTTCTTTCCCAGGGATTGTACTGGGGGATACGCCGTACACCGATAAACTCATCTTT. Residues: CALGGSFPGIVLGDTPYTDKLIF. The chain recombines TRDV1 with TRDJ1; TRDD3 aligns across 13 bases. CDR1 TSWWSYY and CDR2 QGS come from the germline V gene. The CDR3 sequence is 23 residues long. J was trimmed by 0 bases and V by 4 bases; bases with no gene match: 23.

The table lists this clone with a few counts. The chain has TRAV29/DV5 and TRDJ1, with 9 nucleotides matching TRDD2. From germline, CDR1 is NSMFDY and CDR2 ISSIKDK. The CDR3 totals 21 residues. J gave up 4 bases and V 0 bases, and 25 bases lay outside the gene matches. The CDR3 nucleotides read TGTGCAGCAAGCGTAGGGCCTTCCTACGGTGATCGGGATATTAGGTACGATAAACTCATCTTT. Translation gives CAASVGPSYGDRDIRYDKLIF.

This clone was seen a handful of times. A junction boundary mismatches the germline segment, possibly from a read error. The gene calls are TRDV1 and TRDJ1; 8 bases are a match to TRDD3. CDR1 and CDR2 from the germline V gene are TSWWSYY and QGS. The CDR3 contains 20 residues. CDR3 sequence reads: CALGEPATVLGVRDTDKLIF. CDR3 DNA: TGTGCTCTTGGGGAACCCGCAACCGTACTGGGGGTACGTGACACCGATAAACTCATCTTC.

This clone showed up just a few times. The gene calls are TRDV3 and TRDJ1; D unresolved. The length of the CDR3 is 14 residues. The V and J ends lost 5 bases and 2 bases respectively, with 18 bases between them. Germline CDR1 is TVYSNPD and CDR2 is GDNSRS (reference sequence). The CDR3 nucleotides read TGTGCCCAAAGAGGGAAGCGGGTTACCGATAAACTCATCTTT. Encoded protein: CAQRGKRVTDKLIF.

The rearrangement joins TRDV3 to TRDJ1, with D maybe TRDD3 (6 bases). CDR1 is TVYSNPD, CDR2 GDNSRS, per germline (reference sequence). Trimming shortened V by 1 base and J by 0 bases, and 15 bases separated the two germline ends. The CDR3 extends over 15 amino acids. The DNA for the CDR3 is TGTGCCTTTAAATGCGGATACTCGTACACCGATAAACTCATCTTT. This sequence encodes CAFKCGYSYTDKLIF. Full variable domain (rest looked up from reference TRDV3 and TRDJ1): CDKVTQSSPDQTVASGSEVVLLCTYDTVYSNPDLFWYRIRPDYSFQFVFYGDNSRSEGADFTQGRFSVKHILTQKAFHLVISPVRTEDSATYYCAFKCGYSYTDKLIFGKGTRVTVEP.

Only a few counts were recorded for this clone. CDR3 DNA: TGTGCCTGTGACACCGGGGGGCTCGAACCCTCCTGGGACACCCGACAGATGTTTTTC. The encoded protein is CACDTGGLEPSWDTRQMFF. J is TRDJ3 and V is TRDV2; TRDD3 is a possible D gene (5 bases). Germline loops: CDR1 GEAIGNYY, CDR2 EKD. Trimming removed 0 bases at V and 0 bases at J, with 14 bases between. This CDR3 is built from 19 residues.

This clone has only a few counts. The chain joins TRDV1 to TRDJ1, with 12 bases fitting TRDD3. The CDR3 has 19 residues. The germline CDR1 and CDR2 sequences are TSWWSYY and QGS. V dropped 1 base and J dropped 2; count of bases not matched to a gene: 11. The CDR3 protein is CALGEPLPLGDTRTDKLIF. The DNA of the CDR3 is TGTGCTCTTGGGGAACCCCTTCCTCTGGGGGATACGCGGACCGATAAACTCATCTTT.

The count of this clone is one. The chain carries TRDV1 and TRDJ1; 7 nucleotides agree with TRDD3. After removal of 3 bases from V and 0 bases from J, the junction contained 19 bases not matched to a gene. CDR3 length: 20 residues. The germline gives CDR1 TSWWSYY, CDR2 QGS. The CDR3 protein is CALGDLLTPGGFLYTDKLIF. The CDR3 DNA follows: TGTGCTCTTGGGGACCTCCTAACCCCTGGGGGGTTCCTCTACACCGATAAACTCATCTTT.

Concerning this clone: An end of the junction does not agree with germline; a read error may underlie this. The rearrangement joins TRDV1 to TRDJ1; 10 bases are a match to TRDD3. This CDR3 has 18 residues. CDR1 is TSWWSYY, CDR2 QGS, per germline. The CDR3 coding sequence is TGTGCTCTTGGGGATCTTCCTAAGGGGGATACGTACACCGATAAACCCATCTTT. Its protein is CALGDLPKGDTYTDKPIF.

The V and J genes are TRDV2 and TRDJ1; 8 bases are a match to TRDD3. CDR1 is GEAIGNYY, CDR2 EKD, per germline. After removal of 3 bases from V and 8 bases from J, the junction contained 7 bases not matched to a gene. The CDR3 extends over 13 amino acids. Here the CDR3 DNA reads TGTGCCTGTGACCCCAGGCTGGGGGAGAAACTCATCTTT. This translates into CACDPRLGEKLIF.

This clone was counted a few times. The chain employs TRDV1 and TRDJ1, with TRDD3 matching 13 bases. This CDR3 spans 24 amino acids. Trimming at V came to 0 bases and at J to 0 bases, leaving 22 bases not matched to a gene. Germline V gene lookup returns CDR1 TSWWSYY and CDR2 QGS. CDR3 in amino acids: CALGELRLPLGTGGYAEYTDKLIF. CDR3 sequence (DNA): TGTGCTCTTGGGGAACTCAGACTCCCCCTCGGGACTGGGGGATACGCGGAATACACCGATAAACTCATCTTT.

The rearrangement joins TRDV1 to TRDJ1; 7 nucleotides agree with TRDD2. The germline CDR1 and CDR2 sequences are TSWWSYY and QGS. This CDR3 contains 17 residues. J gave up 10 bases and V 1 base, and 18 bases lay outside the gene matches. The CDR3 loop reads CALGERPSSLTVGRLIF. The CDR3 DNA reads as TGTGCTCTTGGGGAACGGCCTTCCTCCTTAACCGTTGGCAGACTCATCTTT.

This chain connects TRDV1 to TRDJ2, with 11 nucleotides matching TRDD3. The CDR3 is 18 residues long. CDR1 is TSWWSYY, CDR2 QGS, per germline. After removal of 0 bases from V and 7 bases from J, the junction contained 10 bases not matched to a gene. CDR3 sequence: CALGELELSGGYRAQLFF. CDR3 nucleotide sequence: TGTGCTCTTGGGGAACTAGAGCTTTCTGGGGGATACCGAGCACAACTCTTCTTT.

J is TRDJ1 and V is TRDV3; TRDD3 agrees at 9 bases. CDR1 TVYSNPD and CDR2 GDNSRS come from the germline V gene (reference sequence). V lost 5 bases, J lost 1 base, and 20 bases stayed unmatched. This CDR3 spans 18 amino acids. In DNA, the CDR3 is TGTGCCGCCATTCCGGACATTTGGGGGATAGGAGGCACCGATAAACTCATCTTT. It encodes CAAIPDIWGIGGTDKLIF.

This rearrangement joins TRDV3 to TRDJ1; 10 nucleotides align to TRDD3. The V segment lost 1 base and the J segment 0 bases; nucleotides outside the gene matches: 11. The CDR3 is made up of 17 amino acids. Germline CDR1 reads TVYSNPD; CDR2 reads GDNSRS (reference sequence). The CDR3 coding sequence is TGTGCCTTTATGGCCCTGGGGGATAGGGGGGACACCGATAAACTCATCTTT. Its translation is CAFMALGDRGDTDKLIF.